This T cell receptor beta chain was captured by sequencing in a study of blood T cells in healthy people across ages. The authors ran a second PCR of roughly 6 to 12 cycles using a sample-barcoded 5' primer and a J-beta primer mix. TCRdb recomputed calls from the 5' RACE reads with MiXCR, one row per CDR3 protein. Of 700,000 or so distinct CDR3 sequences in the sample, approximately 21% are singletons; the top ten hold about 22%. This clonotype turned up a few times. The antigen remains unidentified. Study observations and caveats: A roughly linear age-dependent decrease characterized TCR beta diversity per million T cells. Both higher diversity and more naive CD4+ cells marked long-lived donors when set against aged donors.

Germline-derived CDR1 and CDR2 are MDHEN and SYDVKM. The CDR3 consists of 13 residues. Trimming at V came to 6 bases and at J to 7 bases, leaving 7 bases not matched to a gene. The V call is TRBV28, the J call TRBJ2-7, with TRBD1 identical over 9 bases. The sequence derives from a man aged 65 to 79 in good health. The sample was blood. The CDR3 loop is CASRKGQGGEQYF. The CDR3 nucleotides read TGTGCCAGCAGAAAGGGACAGGGTGGTGAGCAGTACTTC.